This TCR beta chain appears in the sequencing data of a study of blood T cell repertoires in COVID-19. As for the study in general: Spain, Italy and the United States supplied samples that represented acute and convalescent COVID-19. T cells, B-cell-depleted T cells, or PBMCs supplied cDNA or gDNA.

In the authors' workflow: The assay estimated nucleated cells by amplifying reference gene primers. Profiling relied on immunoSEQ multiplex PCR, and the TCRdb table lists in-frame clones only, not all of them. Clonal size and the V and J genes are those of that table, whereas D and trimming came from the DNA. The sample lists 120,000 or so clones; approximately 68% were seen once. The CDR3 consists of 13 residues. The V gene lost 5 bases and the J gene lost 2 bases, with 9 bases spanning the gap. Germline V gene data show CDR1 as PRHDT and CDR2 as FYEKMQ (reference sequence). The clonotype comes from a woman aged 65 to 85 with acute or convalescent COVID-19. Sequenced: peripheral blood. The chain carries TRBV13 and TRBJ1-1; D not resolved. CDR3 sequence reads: CASSIQRNTEAFF. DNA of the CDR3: TGTGCCAGCAGCATACAGAGAAACACTGAAGCTTTCTTT.